This entry describes one TCR beta chain. This clonotype was observed a few times. What antigen it recognizes has not been identified. No base qualities exist here, and no much larger clone lies one base off it. These data originate in a study of human T cells and chemical hapten exposure (dated by TCRdb to about 2021). About the study as a whole: For sensitization, 2% DPC in acetone was applied to a roughly 2 cm by roughly 2 cm area of upper inner arm skin. Patch tests used Finn chambers with 0.01% DPC on the upper back, scored after 6 days by International Contact Dermatitis Research Group standards. This study followed changes in the peripheral blood TCR repertoire in vivo during primary and secondary sensitization of alopecia patients to the hapten diphenylcyclopropenone (DPC). The libraries were sequenced as a pool, and the TCR yield per sample differed mostly because of small variations in library volumes within the pool. Patients additionally received weekly therapeutic DPC doses to the scalp throughout the roughly 24-week study period. Blood samples were taken from patients before sensitization (week 0) and at 2, 6 and about 24 weeks after DPC sensitization. The patient cohort, mostly female, included alopecia areata with under or over 50% scalp involvement, alopecia totalis and alopecia universalis. For TCR sequencing, blood came from 25 to 35 alopecia patients at anywhere from one to four time points (pre-sensitization, 2, 6 and 24 weeks).

This sample's time point label indicates: patch test 2, 6 weeks after DPC sensitization. The sample's treatment or condition label is to be understood as: therapeutic diphenylcyclopropenone sensitization with weekly scalp DPC. Blood at each patch-test visit was drawn before the patch test was applied. Eligible patients were aged 18 to 70, diagnosed with alopecia, deemed suitable for DPC therapy, and excluded if pregnant. Total RNA was extracted from unfractionated whole blood collected in Tempus Blood RNA tubes. Receptors were amplified or captured by RACE. Sequencer: NextSeq 500. Library preparation attached unique molecular identifiers to individual cDNA molecules for quantitative, reproducible TCR counting. For every blood RNA sample, sequencing covered both the TCR alpha and TCR beta chains. As for the authors' bioinformatics: Samples had a median of approximately 96,000 TCRs, with a range from about 23,224 to 750,000. V, J and CDR3 annotation of the TCR reads was carried out using the Decombinator software suite. For the PS versus PT1 abundance plots, all samples were subsampled to the same number of TCRs (28,000). Expanded TCRs were defined as absent before sensitization and observed at least eight times at the 2-week time point. The raw public reads went through TCRdb reprocessing: fastp at Q25, MiXCR clone calling, in-frame beta chains kept. CDR3 protein duplicates are merged, each entry listing the most common genes and DNA. The V and J calls reflect TCRdb's pipeline rather than the authors' work. The sample table lists about 350,000 distinct CDR3 sequences, over 6% of them with a count of one. The ten top clones hold around 5.6% of the sample.

The CDR3, cysteine through phenylalanine, is 15 amino acids long. The kept DNA is CDR3 alone, 45 bases in frame from the first base. The trim is 3 bases for V and 0 bases for J, with a gap of 9 bases between the germline ends. The germline V gene (reference sequence) supplies CDR1 LNHDA and CDR2 SQIVND. Here is what the overall study found, with its caveats: After repeated subsampling, the strength of the expansion versus patch-test correlation and the threshold at which it became significant changed. No change with DPC sensitization was found in the number of TCRs above 1 in 1000 frequency, and no evidence of global repertoire structure alterations was found. Expanded TCRs formed significantly more large CDR3 similarity clusters than pre-sensitization or healthy control sets, consistent with antigen-driven responses. Patch test score correlated positively with the number of PT1 expanded TCRs, reaching significance at thresholds 8, 16 and 32 but not at 4. All patients had alopecia, a presumed autoimmune disease, so their immune response might differ from that of healthy individuals.

The sequenced sample was whole blood, obtained in connection with sensitization to the hapten diphenylcyclopropenone (DPC). The TCR comes from a woman under 30 with alopecia areata. Some clones in this sample may be carry-over from other donors' samples. The sequence joins TRBV19 to TRBJ1-5; the D segment cannot be called with confidence. This receptor has the CDR3 CASSMDVGSNQPQHF. The DNA is as follows: TGTGCCAGTAGTATGGACGTGGGTAGCAATCAGCCCCAGCATTTT.